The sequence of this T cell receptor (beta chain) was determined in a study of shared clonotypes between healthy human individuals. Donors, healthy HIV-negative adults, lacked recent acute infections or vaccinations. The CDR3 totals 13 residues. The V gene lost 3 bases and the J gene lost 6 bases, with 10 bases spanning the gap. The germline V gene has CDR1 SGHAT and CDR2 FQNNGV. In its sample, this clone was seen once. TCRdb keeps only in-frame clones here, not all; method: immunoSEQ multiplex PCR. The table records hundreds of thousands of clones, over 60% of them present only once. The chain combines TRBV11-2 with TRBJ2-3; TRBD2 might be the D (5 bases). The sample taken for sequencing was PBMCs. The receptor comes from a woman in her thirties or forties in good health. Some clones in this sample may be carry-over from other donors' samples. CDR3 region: CASSFTGIDTQYF. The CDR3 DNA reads TGTGCCAGCAGCTTCACCGGGATTGATACGCAGTATTTT.